The 24 T cell receptor beta chains below all came from one sample that was sequenced in a study of CD8+CD57+ T cells in acquired aplastic anemia. Template material for TCR beta VDJ and CDR3 profiling consisted of genomic DNA. One entry per CDR3 protein, called by TCRdb with MiXCR from the reads. Of 90,000 to 120,000 distinct CDR3 sequences in the sample, approximately 49% were seen once. Sequenced input: sorted CD4+, CD8+, or CD8+CD57+ T cells (not recorded which) from PBMCs. The receptor set was obtained from a human donor in good health, serving as a control.

This clonotype was detected only once. The chain is built from TRBV10-3 and TRBJ2-3; D could derive from TRBD1 or TRBD2 (6 bases each). The CDR3 runs to 14 residues. Trimming took off 10 bases at V and 3 bases at J, with 17 bases between the two ends. Germline values: CDR1 ENHRY, CDR2 SYGVKD. The CDR3 spells CATKGGPGTDTQYF. DNA of the CDR3: TGTGCCACAAAGGGGGGTCCGGGGACAGATACGCAGTATTTT.

This clonotype has only one observation. The CDR3 spells CASSELIEQYF. The CDR3, as DNA: TGTGCCAGCAGTGAATTGATCGAGCAGTACTTC. This chain uses TRBV25-1 with TRBJ2-7; D is undetermined. The germline V and J ends were trimmed by 1 base and 6 bases, with 4 bases remaining between them. This CDR3 comprises 11 residues. In germline, CDR1 is MGHDK, CDR2 SYGVNS.

The chain employs TRBV10-3 and TRBJ1-3; 7 bases map to TRBD1. CDR1 and CDR2 (germline): ENHRY, SYGVKD. J lost 0 bases, V lost 6 bases, and 5 bases had no gene match. CDR3 length: 15 amino acids. The CDR3 protein is CAISETGNSGNTIYF. The CDR3 DNA reads as TGTGCCATCAGCGAGACAGGGAACTCTGGAAACACCATATATTTT.

The chain combines TRBV10-1 with TRBJ2-5; D may be TRBD1 (5 bases). Germline lookup yields CDR1 WNHNN and CDR2 SYGVQD (reference sequence). V gave up 3 bases and J gave up 5 bases, with 16 bases separating them. This CDR3 is built from 15 residues. The CDR3 nucleotides read TGCGCCAGCAGTGATCTTGGCAGGGAAGGGGAGACCCAGTACTTC. Translated: CASSDLGREGETQYF.

About this clonotype: The CDR3 does not end in the conserved phenylalanine or tryptophan, so this is likely a read error. V usage is TRBV7-3 and J usage is TRBJ1-1; no firm D call. The CDR3 has 13 residues. V was cut by 2 bases and J by 1 base, with 5 bases left in between. Germline V gene data show CDR1 as SGHTA and CDR2 as FQGTGA. CDR3 sequence reads: CASSLGQNTEAFL. The CDR3 DNA is TGTGCCAGCAGCTTAGGCCAGAACACTGAAGCTTTCTTA.

The chain joins TRBV24-1 to TRBJ2-6; no clear D. The germline V and J ends were trimmed by 4 bases and 0 bases, with 9 bases remaining between them. The CDR3 sequence is 16 residues long. From germline, CDR1 is KGHDR and CDR2 SFDVKD. The CDR3 DNA reads as TGTGCCACCAGTGACGCTACTGGCTCTGGGGCCAACGTCCTGACTTTC. Amino acid sequence: CATSDATGSGANVLTF.

Ten or more counts support this clonotype. The rearrangement joins TRBV14 to TRBJ2-3, with unresolved D. Deletions cut 4 bases from V and 0 bases from J, with 14 bases between. In germline, CDR1 is SGHDN, CDR2 FVKESK. There are 16 residues in the CDR3. The CDR3 DNA sequence: TGTGCCAGCAGCCTTGCTGCCTTCACTAGCACAGATACGCAGTATTTT. It encodes CASSLAAFTSTDTQYF.

This clonotype was found many times. V and J are TRBV9 and TRBJ2-1; TRBD1 might be the D (5 bases). The CDR3 is 15 residues long. Trimming removed 4 bases from V and 4 bases from J, with 15 bases in between. Germline CDR1 SGDLS, CDR2 YYNGEE. In DNA, the CDR3 is TGTGCCAGCAGCCCGCCCCCAGGGCCATACAATGAGCAGTTCTTC. This codes for CASSPPPGPYNEQFF.

This clonotype was found a few times. The chain couples TRBV25-1 to TRBJ2-1; either TRBD1 or TRBD2 may supply D (5 bases each). Germline V gives CDR1 MGHDK, CDR2 SYGVNS. This CDR3 has 14 amino acids. Trimming removed 7 bases from V and 0 bases from J, with 10 bases in between. CDR3 sequence (DNA): TGTGCCAGCAATTTGGGGACCTCCTACAATGAGCAGTTCTTC. Its translation: CASNLGTSYNEQFF.

The chain carries TRBV24-1 and TRBJ1-2; D remains unclear. With 5 bases removed from V and 2 bases from J, the gap between germline ends came to 8 bases. The germline V gene has CDR1 KGHDR and CDR2 SFDVKD. This CDR3 region has 13 residues. CDR3 in amino acids: CATSADRNYGYTF. Here the CDR3 DNA reads TGTGCCACCAGTGCGGACCGAAACTATGGCTACACCTTC.

The gene calls are TRBV15 and TRBJ2-1; 9 positions agree with TRBD1. Germline CDR1 and CDR2: LNHNV and YYDKDF (reference sequence). The CDR3 loop spans 12 amino acids. V dropped 9 bases and J dropped 9; count of bases not matched to a gene: 6. The CDR3 is CATGTGWTEQFF. CDR3 bases: TGTGCCACAGGGACAGGGTGGACTGAGCAGTTCTTC.

This clonotype was observed at least ten times. The chain links TRBV5-1 to TRBJ2-1, with D hard to call. V lost 4 bases, J lost 4 bases, and 15 bases lay in between. This CDR3 is 15 amino acids long. Per germline, CDR1 SGHRS and CDR2 YFSETQ. CDR3 amino acids: CASSLDGLQYNEQFF. As DNA, the CDR3 is TGCGCCAGCAGCCTGGACGGTTTACAATACAATGAGCAGTTCTTC.

V is TRBV11-1 and J is TRBJ2-3, with TRBD1 matching over 7 bases. The CDR3 spans 16 residues. With 5 bases clipped from V and 6 bases from J, the junction kept 14 bases outside the gene matches. CDR1 is SGHAT and CDR2 is FQDESV in the germline V gene (reference sequence). The CDR3 DNA sequence: TGTGCCAGCAGCCCACGGGTAGGGGGCGACAGGGATACGCAGTATTTT. Its protein product is CASSPRVGGDRDTQYF.

This clonotype has a count of ten or more. The chain combines TRBV19 with TRBJ2-7; TRBD1 agrees at 7 bases. CDR1 is LNHDA and CDR2 is SQIVND in the germline V gene (reference sequence). CDR3 size: 15 residues. After removal of 9 bases from V and 1 base from J, the junction contained 12 bases not matched to a gene. The CDR3 protein is CASGPGQLDSYEQYF. The DNA for the CDR3 is TGTGCCAGCGGCCCGGGACAGCTGGATTCCTACGAGCAGTACTTC.

This sequence joins TRBV10-3 and TRBJ1-6; 12 bases match TRBD1. CDR1 ENHRY and CDR2 SYGVKD come from the germline V gene. V lost 5 bases to trimming and J lost 4 bases; unmatched junction nucleotides: 9. The CDR3 consists of 18 residues. The CDR3 coding sequence is TGTGCCATCAGTTTTGGAGGGACAGGGGGCTCTTATAATTCACCCCTCCACTTT. As protein: CAISFGGTGGSYNSPLHF.

This clonotype was counted at least ten times. The rearrangement uses TRBV6-1 and TRBJ1-5; 10 positions agree with TRBD1. The CDR3 contains 14 residues. Trimming at V came to 3 bases and at J to 6 bases, leaving 2 bases not matched to a gene. The germline V gene has CDR1 MNHNS and CDR2 SASEGT. The CDR3 sequence: CASSETGGGQPQHF. The CDR3, as DNA: TGTGCCAGCAGTGAGACAGGGGGCGGTCAGCCCCAGCATTTT.

A few counts support this clonotype. The chain links TRBV10-3 to TRBJ2-7; D possibly matches TRBD1 or TRBD2 (5 bases each). CDR3 length equals 14 residues. CDR1 and CDR2 (germline): ENHRY, SYGVKD. Trimming left V 2 bases short and J 1 base short, with 9 bases between. The chain's CDR3 is CAISEGGSSYEQYF. CDR3 nucleotide sequence: TGTGCCATCAGTGAGGGGGGATCGTCCTACGAGCAGTACTTC.

The rearrangement links TRBV10-1 to TRBJ2-1, with no clear D. Trimming removed 3 bases at V and 5 bases at J, with 5 bases between. The germline V gene has CDR1 WNHNN and CDR2 SYGVQD (reference sequence). The CDR3 spans 12 residues. CDR3 loop: CASSDRNNEQFF. The CDR3 DNA follows: TGCGCCAGCAGTGACAGAAACAATGAGCAGTTCTTC.

V and J are TRBV20-1 and TRBJ1-6, with a possible D match to TRBD1 (6 bases). V was shortened by 6 bases and J by 9 bases, with 12 bases between the two germline ends. Per the germline V gene, CDR1 is DFQATT and CDR2 is SNEGSKA (reference sequence). The CDR3 totals 12 residues. CDR3: CSALSRGSPLHF. DNA of the CDR3: TGCAGTGCCCTCTCCAGGGGTTCACCCCTCCACTTT.

This clonotype has only a few counts. This rearrangement joins TRBV3-1 to TRBJ2-5; 14 nucleotides line up with TRBD2. J gave up 4 bases and V 1 base, and 5 bases lay outside the gene matches. Germline V gene data show CDR1 as LGHDT and CDR2 as YNNKEL (reference sequence). This CDR3 contains 17 residues. CDR3: CASSQGPGLAGGETQYF. CDR3 DNA: TGTGCCAGCAGCCAAGGCCCCGGACTAGCGGGGGGAGAGACCCAGTACTTC.

This chain connects TRBV7-2 to TRBJ2-7; D ambiguous. Germline V gene sequence: CDR1 SGHTA, CDR2 FQGNSA. The CDR3 runs 14 residues. The V gene lost 5 bases and the J gene lost 3 bases, with 14 bases spanning the gap. Here the CDR3 DNA reads TGTGCCAGCAGCCTCTCCTTTTTCCTCTACGAGCAGTACTTC. Protein sequence: CASSLSFFLYEQYF.

The J gene is TRBJ1-5, the V gene TRBV20-1; D remains unclear. The CDR3 loop spans 14 amino acids. The germline V and J ends were trimmed by 1 base and 1 base, with 8 bases remaining between them. CDR1 and CDR2 (germline): DFQATT, SNEGSKA (reference sequence). CDR3 bases: TGCAGTGCTAGAGGGGGAGGAAGCAATCAGCCCCAGCATTTT. Translating gives CSARGGGSNQPQHF.

This clonotype came up many times. The chain has TRBV5-6 and TRBJ2-7; D is possibly TRBD1 (6 bases). V lost 0 bases to trimming and J lost 0 bases, with 7 bases between them. This CDR3 has 14 residues. CDR1 and CDR2 (germline): SGHDT, YYEEEE. CDR3 sequence: CASSLGDTSYEQYF. In DNA form, the CDR3 reads TGTGCCAGCAGCTTGGGGGACACCTCCTACGAGCAGTACTTC.

This clonotype was observed many times. The rearrangement uses TRBV9 and TRBJ2-7; D possibly corresponds to TRBD1 (5 bases). CDR1 SGDLS and CDR2 YYNGEE come from the germline V gene. There are 15 residues in the CDR3. The germline V and J ends were trimmed by 6 bases and 2 bases, with 18 bases remaining between them. CDR3 amino acids: CASTPYSGSAYEQYF. The CDR3 nucleotides read TGTGCCAGCACCCCGTATTCAGGGTCAGCCTACGAGCAGTACTTC.